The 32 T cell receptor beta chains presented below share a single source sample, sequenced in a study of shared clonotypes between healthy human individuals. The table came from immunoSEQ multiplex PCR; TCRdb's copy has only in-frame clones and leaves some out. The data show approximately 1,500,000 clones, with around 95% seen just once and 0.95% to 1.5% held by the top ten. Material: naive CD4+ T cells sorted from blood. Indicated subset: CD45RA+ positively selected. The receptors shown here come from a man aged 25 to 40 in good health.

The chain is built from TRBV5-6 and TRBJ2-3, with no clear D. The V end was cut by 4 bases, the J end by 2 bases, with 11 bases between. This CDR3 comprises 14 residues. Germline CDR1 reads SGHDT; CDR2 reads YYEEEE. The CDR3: CASSSRTATDTQYF. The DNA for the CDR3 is TGTGCCAGCAGCAGTCGAACAGCCACAGATACGCAGTATTTT. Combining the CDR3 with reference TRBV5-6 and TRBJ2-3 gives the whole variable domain DAGVTQSPTHLIKTRGQQVTLRCSPKSGHDTVSWYQQALGQGPQFIFQYYEEEERQRGNFPDRFSGHQFPNYSSELNVNALLLGDSALYLCASSSRTATDTQYFGPGTRLTVL.

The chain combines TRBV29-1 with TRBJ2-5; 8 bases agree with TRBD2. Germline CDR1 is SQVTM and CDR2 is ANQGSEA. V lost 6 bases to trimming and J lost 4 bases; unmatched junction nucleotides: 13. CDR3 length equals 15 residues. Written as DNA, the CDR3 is TGCAGCGTCAGCAATCCGGGACTAGGTACAGAGACCCAGTACTTC. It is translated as CSVSNPGLGTETQYF. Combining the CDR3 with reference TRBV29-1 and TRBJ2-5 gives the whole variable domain SAVISQKPSRDICQRGTSLTIQCQVDSQVTMMFWYRQQPGQSLTLIATANQGSEATYESGFVIDKFPISRPNLTFSTLTVSNMSPEDSSIYLCSVSNPGLGTETQYFGPGTRLLVL.

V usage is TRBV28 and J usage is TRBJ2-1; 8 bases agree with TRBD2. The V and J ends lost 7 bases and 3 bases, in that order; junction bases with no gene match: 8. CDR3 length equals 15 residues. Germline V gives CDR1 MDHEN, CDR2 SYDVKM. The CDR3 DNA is TGTGCCAGCACCGAAGCGGGAGTGAACTACAATGAGCAGTTCTTC. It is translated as CASTEAGVNYNEQFF. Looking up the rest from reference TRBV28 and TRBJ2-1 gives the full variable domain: DVKVTQSSRYLVKRTGEKVFLECVQDMDHENMFWYRQDPGLGLRLIYFSYDVKMKEKGDIPEGYSVSREKKERFSLILESASTNQTSMYLCASTEAGVNYNEQFFGPGTRLTVL.

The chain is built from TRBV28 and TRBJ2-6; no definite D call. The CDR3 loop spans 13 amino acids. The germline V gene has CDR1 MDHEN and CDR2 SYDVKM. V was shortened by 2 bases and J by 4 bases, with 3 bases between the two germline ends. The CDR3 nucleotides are TGTGCCAGCAGTTTACTCGGGGCCAACGTCCTGACTTTC. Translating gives CASSLLGANVLTF.

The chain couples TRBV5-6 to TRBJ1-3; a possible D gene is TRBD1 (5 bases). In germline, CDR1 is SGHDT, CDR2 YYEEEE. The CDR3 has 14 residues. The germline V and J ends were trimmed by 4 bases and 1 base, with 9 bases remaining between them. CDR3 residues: CASSLGDSGNTIYF. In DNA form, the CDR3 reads TGTGCCAGCAGCCTGGGGGATTCTGGAAACACCATATATTTT.

The CDR3: CASSFLAGETSEQYF. As DNA, the CDR3 is TGTGCCAGCAGCTTTCTAGCGGGAGAGACGAGCGAGCAGTACTTC. The chain links TRBV5-8 to TRBJ2-7; 10 nucleotides line up with TRBD2. This CDR3 is 15 amino acids long. Germline CDR1 is SGHTS and CDR2 is YDEGEE. V dropped 2 bases and J dropped 6; count of bases not matched to a gene: 8.

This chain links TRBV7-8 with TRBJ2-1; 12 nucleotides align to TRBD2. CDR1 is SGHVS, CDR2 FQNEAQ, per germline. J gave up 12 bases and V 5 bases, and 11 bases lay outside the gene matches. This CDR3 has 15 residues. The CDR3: CASSMPGLAGLVQFF. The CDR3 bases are TGTGCCAGCAGCATGCCGGGACTAGCGGGTCTCGTGCAGTTCTTC.

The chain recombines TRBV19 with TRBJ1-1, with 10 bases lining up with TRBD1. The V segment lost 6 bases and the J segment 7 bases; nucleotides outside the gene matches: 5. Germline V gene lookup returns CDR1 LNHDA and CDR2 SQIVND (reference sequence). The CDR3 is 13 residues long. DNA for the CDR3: TGTGCCAGTAGCCATGACAGGGGGCTTGAAGCTTTCTTT. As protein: CASSHDRGLEAFF.

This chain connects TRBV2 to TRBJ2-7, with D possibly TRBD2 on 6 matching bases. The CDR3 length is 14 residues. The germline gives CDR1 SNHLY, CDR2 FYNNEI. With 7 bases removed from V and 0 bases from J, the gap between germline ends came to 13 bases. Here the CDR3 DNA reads TGTGCCAGCACCGGAGGGCAGCTCTCCTACGAGCAGTACTTC. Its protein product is CASTGGQLSYEQYF.

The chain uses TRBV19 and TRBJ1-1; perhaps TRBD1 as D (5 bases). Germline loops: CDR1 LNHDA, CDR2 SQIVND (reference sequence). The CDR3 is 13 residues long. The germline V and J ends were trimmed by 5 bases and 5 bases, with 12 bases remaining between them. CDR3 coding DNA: TGTGCCAGTAGTGCAGGGCCCGGGACTGAAGCTTTCTTT. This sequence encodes CASSAGPGTEAFF.

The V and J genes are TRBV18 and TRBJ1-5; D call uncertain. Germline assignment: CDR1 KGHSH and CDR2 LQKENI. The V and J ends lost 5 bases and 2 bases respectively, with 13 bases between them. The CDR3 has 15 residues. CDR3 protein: CASSKGQSGNQPQHF. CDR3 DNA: TGTGCCAGCTCAAAGGGCCAAAGCGGCAATCAGCCCCAGCATTTT.

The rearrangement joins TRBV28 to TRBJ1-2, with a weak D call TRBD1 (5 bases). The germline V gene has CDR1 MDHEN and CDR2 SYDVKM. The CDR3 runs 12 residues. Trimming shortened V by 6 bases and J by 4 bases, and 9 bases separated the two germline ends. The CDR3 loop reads CASRATAYGYTF. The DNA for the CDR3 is TGTGCCAGCAGGGCGACAGCCTATGGCTACACCTTC.

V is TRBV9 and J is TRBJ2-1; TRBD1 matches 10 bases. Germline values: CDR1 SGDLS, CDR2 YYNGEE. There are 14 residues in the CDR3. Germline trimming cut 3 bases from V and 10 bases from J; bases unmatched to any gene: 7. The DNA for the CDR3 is TGTGCCAGCAGCGGGGGGGACAGGGGACTGGAGCAGTTCTTC. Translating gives CASSGGDRGLEQFF. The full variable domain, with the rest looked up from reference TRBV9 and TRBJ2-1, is DSGVTQTPKHLITATGQRVTLRCSPRSGDLSVYWYQQSLDQGLQFLIQYYNGEERAKGNILERFSAQQFPDLHSELNLSSLELGDSALYFCASSGGDRGLEQFFGPGTRLTVL.

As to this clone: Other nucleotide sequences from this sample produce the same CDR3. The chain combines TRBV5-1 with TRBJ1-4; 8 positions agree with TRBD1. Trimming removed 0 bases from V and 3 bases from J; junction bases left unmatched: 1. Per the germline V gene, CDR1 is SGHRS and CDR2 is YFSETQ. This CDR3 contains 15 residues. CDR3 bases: TGCGCCAGCAGCTTGGGGACAGGGCCTAATGAAAAACTGTTTTTT. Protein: CASSLGTGPNEKLFF.

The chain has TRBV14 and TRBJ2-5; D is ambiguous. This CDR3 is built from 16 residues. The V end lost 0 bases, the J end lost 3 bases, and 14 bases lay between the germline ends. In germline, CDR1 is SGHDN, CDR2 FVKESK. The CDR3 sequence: CASSQDSGLPKETQYF. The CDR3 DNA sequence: TGTGCCAGCAGCCAAGATTCAGGCCTACCGAAAGAGACCCAGTACTTC.

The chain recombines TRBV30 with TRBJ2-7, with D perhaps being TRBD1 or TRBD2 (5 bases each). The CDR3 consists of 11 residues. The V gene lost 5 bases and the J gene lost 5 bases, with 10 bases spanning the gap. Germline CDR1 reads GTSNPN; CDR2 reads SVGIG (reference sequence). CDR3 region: CAWRGDHEQYF. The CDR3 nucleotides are TGTGCCTGGCGAGGGGACCACGAGCAGTACTTC.

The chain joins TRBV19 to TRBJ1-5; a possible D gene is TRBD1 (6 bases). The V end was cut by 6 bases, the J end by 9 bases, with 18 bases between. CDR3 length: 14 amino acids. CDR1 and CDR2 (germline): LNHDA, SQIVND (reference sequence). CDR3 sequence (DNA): TGTGCCAGTAGCGGGACACACGTTTGGGGGCCCCAGCATTTT. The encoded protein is CASSGTHVWGPQHF. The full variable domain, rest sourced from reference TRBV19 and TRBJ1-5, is DGGITQSPKYLFRKEGQNVTLSCEQNLNHDAMYWYRQDPGQGLRLIYYSQIVNDFQKGDIAEGYSVSREKKESFPLTVTSAQKNPTAFYLCASSGTHVWGPQHFGDGTRLSIL.

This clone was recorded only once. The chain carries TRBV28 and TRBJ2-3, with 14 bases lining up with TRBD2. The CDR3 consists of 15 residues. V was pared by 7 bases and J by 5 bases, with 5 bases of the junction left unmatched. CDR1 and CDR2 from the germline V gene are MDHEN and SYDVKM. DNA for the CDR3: TGTGCCAGCATCTCGGGGACTAGCGGGAGAGATACGCAGTATTTT. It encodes CASISGTSGRDTQYF.

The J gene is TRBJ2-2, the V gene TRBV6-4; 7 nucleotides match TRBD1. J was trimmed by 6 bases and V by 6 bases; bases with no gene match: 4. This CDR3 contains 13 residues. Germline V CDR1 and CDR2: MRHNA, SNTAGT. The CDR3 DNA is TGTGCCAGCAGAGACAGGGTCGCCGGGGAGCTGTTTTTT. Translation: CASRDRVAGELFF.

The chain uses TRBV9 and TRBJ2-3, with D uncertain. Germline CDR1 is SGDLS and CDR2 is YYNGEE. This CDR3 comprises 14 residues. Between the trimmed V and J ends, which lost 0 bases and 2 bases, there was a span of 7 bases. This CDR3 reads CASSVASNTDTQYF. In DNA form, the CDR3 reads TGTGCCAGCAGCGTAGCTTCGAACACAGATACGCAGTATTTT.

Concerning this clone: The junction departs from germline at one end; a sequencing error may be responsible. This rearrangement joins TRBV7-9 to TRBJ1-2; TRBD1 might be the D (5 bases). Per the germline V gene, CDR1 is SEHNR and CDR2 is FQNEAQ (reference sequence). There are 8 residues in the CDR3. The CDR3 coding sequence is TGTCGAACCGATGAGGGGTTCTTT. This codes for CRTDEGFF.

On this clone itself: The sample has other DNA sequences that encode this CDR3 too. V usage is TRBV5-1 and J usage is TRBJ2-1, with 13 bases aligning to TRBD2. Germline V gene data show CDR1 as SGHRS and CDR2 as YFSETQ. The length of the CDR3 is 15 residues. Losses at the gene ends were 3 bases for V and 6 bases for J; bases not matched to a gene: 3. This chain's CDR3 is CASSSLAGGPNEQFF. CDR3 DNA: TGCGCCAGCAGCTCACTAGCGGGAGGGCCCAATGAGCAGTTCTTC.

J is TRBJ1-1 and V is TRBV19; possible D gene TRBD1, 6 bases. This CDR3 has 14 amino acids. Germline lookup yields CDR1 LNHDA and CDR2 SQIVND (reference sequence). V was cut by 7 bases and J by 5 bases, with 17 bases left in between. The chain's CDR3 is CASKLQGARTEAFF. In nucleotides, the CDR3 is TGTGCCAGTAAATTACAGGGTGCCAGGACTGAAGCTTTCTTT.

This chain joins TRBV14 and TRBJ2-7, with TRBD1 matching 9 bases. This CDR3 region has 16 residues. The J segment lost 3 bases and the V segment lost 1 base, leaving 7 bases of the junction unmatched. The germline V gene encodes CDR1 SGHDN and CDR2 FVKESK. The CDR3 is CASSQGTGTGYYEQYF. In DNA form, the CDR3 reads TGTGCCAGCAGCCAAGGAACAGGGACAGGGTACTACGAGCAGTACTTC.

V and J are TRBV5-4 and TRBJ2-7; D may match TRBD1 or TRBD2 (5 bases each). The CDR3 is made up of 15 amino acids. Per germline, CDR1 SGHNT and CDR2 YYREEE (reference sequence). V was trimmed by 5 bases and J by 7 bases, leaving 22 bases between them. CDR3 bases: TGTGCCAGCAGTTGGGACCTAAGATCCTTAGTAGAGCAGTACTTC. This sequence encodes CASSWDLRSLVEQYF.

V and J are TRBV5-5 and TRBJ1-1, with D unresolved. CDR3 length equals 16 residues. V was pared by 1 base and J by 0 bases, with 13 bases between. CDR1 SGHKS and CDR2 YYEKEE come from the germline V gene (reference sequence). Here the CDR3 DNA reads TGTGCCAGCAGCTTGACGCCCGTGGGAATGAACACTGAAGCTTTCTTT. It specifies CASSLTPVGMNTEAFF.

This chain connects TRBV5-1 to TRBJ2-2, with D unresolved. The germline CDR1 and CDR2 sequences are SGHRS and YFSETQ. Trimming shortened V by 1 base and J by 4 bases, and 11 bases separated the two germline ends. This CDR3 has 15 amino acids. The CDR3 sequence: CASSLIADGTGELFF. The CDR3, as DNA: TGCGCCAGCAGCTTGATTGCAGACGGCACCGGGGAGCTGTTTTTT. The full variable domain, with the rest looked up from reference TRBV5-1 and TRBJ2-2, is KAGVTQTPRYLIKTRGQQVTLSCSPISGHRSVSWYQQTPGQGLQFLFEYFSETQRNKGNFPGRFSGRQFSNSRSEMNVSTLELGDSALYLCASSLIADGTGELFFGEGSRLTVL.

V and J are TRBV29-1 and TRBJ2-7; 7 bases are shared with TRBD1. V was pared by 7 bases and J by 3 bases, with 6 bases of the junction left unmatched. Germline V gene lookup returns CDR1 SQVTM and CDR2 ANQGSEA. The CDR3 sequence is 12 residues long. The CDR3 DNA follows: TGCAGCGCCCGGGACAGTGACTACGAGCAGTACTTC. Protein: CSARDSDYEQYF.

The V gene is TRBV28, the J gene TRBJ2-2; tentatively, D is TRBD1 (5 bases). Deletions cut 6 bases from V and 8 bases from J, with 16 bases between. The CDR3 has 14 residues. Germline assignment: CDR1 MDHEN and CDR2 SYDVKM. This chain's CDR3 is CASRSQGIRGELFF. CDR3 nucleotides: TGTGCCAGCAGATCCCAGGGTATTAGAGGGGAGCTGTTTTTT.

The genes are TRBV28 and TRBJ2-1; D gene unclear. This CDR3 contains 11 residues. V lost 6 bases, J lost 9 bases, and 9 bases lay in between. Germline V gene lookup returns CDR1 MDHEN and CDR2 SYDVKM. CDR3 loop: CASSRPAEQFF. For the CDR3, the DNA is TGTGCCAGCAGCCGCCCCGCTGAGCAGTTCTTC.

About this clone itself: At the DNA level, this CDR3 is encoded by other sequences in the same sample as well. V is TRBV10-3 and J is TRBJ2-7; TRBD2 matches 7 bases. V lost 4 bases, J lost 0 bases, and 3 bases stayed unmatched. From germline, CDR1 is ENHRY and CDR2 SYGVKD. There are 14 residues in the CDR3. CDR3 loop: CAISAPSGSYEQYF. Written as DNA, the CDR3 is TGTGCCATCAGTGCGCCTAGCGGCTCCTACGAGCAGTACTTC.

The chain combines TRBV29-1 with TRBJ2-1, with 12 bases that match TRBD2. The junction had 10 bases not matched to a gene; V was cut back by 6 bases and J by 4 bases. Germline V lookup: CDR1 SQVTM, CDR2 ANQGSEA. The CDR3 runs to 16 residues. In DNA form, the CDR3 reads TGCAGCGTGCGGACTAGCGGGGATCCCACTTACAATGAGCAGTTCTTC. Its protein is CSVRTSGDPTYNEQFF.